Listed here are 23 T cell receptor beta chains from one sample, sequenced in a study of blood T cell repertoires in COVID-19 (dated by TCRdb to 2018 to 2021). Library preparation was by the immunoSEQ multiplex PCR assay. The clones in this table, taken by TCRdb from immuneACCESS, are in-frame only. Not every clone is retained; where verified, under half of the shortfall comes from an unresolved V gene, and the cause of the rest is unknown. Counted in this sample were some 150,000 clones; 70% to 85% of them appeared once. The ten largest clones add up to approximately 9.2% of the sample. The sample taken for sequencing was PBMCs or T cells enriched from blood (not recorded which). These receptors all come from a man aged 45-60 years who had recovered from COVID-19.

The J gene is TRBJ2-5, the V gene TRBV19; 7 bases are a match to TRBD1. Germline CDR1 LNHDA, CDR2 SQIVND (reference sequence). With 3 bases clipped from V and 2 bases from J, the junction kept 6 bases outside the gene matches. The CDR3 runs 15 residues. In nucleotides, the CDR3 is TGTGCCAGTAGTATCACTCACAGGGGTCAAGAGACCCAGTACTTC. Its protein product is CASSITHRGQETQYF.

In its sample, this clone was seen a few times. DNA of the CDR3: TGCGCCAGCAGCCAAGATCGGCCAGGGGGCCGTTCACCCCTCCACTTT. Translating it yields CASSQDRPGGRSPLHF. V and J are TRBV4-3 and TRBJ1-6; 8 positions match TRBD1. In germline, CDR1 is LGHNA, CDR2 YSLEER. J lost 9 bases, V lost 0 bases, and 7 bases had no gene match. The CDR3 consists of 16 residues.

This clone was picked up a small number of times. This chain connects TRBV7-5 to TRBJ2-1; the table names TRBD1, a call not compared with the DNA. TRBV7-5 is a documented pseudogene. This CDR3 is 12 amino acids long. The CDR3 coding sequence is TGTGCCAGAGGGGCCGACCACAATGAGCAGTTCTTC. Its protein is CARGADHNEQFF.

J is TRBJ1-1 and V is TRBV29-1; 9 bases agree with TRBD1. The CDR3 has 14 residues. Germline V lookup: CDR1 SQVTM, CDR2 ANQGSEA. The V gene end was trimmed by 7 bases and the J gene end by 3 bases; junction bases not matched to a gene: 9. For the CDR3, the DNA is TGCAGCGCACCTCGGACAGGGGTGGACACTGAAGCTTTCTTT. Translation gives CSAPRTGVDTEAFF. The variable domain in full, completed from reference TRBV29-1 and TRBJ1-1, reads SAVISQKPSRDICQRGTSLTIQCQVDSQVTMMFWYRQQPGQSLTLIATANQGSEATYESGFVIDKFPISRPNLTFSTLTVSNMSPEDSSIYLCSAPRTGVDTEAFFGQGTRLTVV.

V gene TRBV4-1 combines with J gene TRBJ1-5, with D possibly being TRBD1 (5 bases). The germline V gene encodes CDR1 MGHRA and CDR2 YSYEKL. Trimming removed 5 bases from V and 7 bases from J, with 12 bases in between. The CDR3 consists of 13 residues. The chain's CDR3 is CASSFRTPQPQHF. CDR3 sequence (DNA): TGCGCCAGCAGCTTCCGGACACCGCAGCCCCAGCATTTT.

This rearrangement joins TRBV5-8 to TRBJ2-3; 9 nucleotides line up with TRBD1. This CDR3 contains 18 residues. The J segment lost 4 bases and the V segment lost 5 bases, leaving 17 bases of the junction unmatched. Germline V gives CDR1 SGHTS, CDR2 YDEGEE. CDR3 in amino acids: CASRHKQGANRLADTQYF. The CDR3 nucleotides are TGTGCCAGCAGACACAAACAGGGGGCGAATCGGTTGGCAGATACGCAGTATTTT.

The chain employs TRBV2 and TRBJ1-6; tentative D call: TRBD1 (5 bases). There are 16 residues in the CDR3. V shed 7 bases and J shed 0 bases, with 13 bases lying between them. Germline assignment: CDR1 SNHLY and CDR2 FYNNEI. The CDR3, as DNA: TGTGCCAGCACTGTGACAGAGAGCTCCTATAATTCACCCCTCCACTTT. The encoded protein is CASTVTESSYNSPLHF.

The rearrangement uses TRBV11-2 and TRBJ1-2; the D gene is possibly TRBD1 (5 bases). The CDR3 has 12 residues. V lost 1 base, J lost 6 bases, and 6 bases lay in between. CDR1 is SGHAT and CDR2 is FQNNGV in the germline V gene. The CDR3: CASSLGGDGYTF. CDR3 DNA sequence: TGTGCCAGCAGCTTAGGGGGGGATGGCTACACCTTC.

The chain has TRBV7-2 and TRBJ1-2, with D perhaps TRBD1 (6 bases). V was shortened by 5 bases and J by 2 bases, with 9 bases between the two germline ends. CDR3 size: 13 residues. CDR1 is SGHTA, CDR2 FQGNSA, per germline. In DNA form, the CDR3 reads TGTGCCAGCAGCGTAGACAGGAACTATGGCTACACCTTC. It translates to CASSVDRNYGYTF.

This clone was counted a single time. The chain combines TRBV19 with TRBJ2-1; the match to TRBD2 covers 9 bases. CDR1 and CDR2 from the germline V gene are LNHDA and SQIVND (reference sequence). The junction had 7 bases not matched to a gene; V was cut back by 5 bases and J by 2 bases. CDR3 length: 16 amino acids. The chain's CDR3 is CASSGYSGGTYNEQFF. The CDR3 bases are TGTGCCAGTAGTGGGTATAGCGGGGGTACCTACAATGAGCAGTTCTTC.

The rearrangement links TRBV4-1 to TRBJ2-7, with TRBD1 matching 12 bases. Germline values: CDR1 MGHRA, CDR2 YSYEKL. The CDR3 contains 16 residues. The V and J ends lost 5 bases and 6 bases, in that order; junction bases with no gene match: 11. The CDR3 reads CASSSLTRDRGREQYF. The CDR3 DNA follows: TGCGCCAGCAGCTCACTAACCCGGGACAGGGGGCGCGAGCAGTACTTC.

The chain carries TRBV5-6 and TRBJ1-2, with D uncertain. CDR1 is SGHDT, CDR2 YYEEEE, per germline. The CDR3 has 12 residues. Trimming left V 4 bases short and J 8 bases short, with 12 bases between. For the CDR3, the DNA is TGTGCCAGCAGCGATGGAGAGTACGGCTACACCTTC. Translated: CASSDGEYGYTF.

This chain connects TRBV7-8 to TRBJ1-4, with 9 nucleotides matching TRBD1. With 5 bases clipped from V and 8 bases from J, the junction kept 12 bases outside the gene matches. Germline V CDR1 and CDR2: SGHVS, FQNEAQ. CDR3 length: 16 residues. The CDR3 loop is CASSLGTRTGEEKLFF. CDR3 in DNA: TGTGCCAGCAGCCTCGGGACTAGGACAGGGGAAGAAAAACTGTTTTTT.

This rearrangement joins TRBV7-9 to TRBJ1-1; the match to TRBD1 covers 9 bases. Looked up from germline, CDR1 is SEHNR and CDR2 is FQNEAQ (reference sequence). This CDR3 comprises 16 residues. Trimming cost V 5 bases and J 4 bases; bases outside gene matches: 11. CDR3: CASSPEQGARGTEAFF. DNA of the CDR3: TGTGCCAGCAGCCCCGAACAGGGGGCGCGGGGCACTGAAGCTTTCTTT.

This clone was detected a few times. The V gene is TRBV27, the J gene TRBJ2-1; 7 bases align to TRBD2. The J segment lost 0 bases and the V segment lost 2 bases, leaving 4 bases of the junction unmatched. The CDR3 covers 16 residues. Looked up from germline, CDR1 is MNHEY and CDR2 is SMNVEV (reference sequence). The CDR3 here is CASSLRGGGSYNEQFF. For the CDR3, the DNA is TGTGCCAGCAGTTTAAGGGGCGGGGGCTCCTACAATGAGCAGTTCTTC.

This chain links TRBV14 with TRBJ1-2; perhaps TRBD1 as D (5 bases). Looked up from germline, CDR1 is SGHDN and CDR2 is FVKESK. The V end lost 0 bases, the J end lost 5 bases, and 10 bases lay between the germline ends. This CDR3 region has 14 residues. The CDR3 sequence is CASSQDMGGYGYTF. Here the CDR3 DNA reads TGTGCCAGCAGCCAAGATATGGGGGGATATGGCTACACCTTC.

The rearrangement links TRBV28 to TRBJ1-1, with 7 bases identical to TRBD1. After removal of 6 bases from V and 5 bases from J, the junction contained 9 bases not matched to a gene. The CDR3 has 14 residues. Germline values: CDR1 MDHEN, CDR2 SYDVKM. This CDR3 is CASRPGQTGTEAFF. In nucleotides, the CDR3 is TGTGCCAGCAGGCCGGGACAGACGGGGACTGAAGCTTTCTTT.

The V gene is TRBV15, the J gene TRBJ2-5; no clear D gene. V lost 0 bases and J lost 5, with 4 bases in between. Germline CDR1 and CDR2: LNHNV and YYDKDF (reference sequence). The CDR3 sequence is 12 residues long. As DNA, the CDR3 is TGTGCCACCAGCAGAGATGCGGAGACCCAGTACTTC. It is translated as CATSRDAETQYF.

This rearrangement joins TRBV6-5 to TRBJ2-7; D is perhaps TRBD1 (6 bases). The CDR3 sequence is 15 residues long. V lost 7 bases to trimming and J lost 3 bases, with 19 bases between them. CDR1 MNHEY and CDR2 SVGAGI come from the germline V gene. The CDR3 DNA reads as TGTGCCAGCATGAGGGACCCGGGACACTACTACGAGCAGTACTTC. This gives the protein CASMRDPGHYYEQYF.

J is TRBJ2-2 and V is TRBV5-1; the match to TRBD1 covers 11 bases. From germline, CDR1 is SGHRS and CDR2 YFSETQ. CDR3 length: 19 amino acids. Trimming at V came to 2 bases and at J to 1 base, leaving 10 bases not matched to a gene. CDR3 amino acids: CASSFAVGQGAKNTGELFF. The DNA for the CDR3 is TGCGCCAGCAGCTTCGCGGTTGGACAGGGGGCGAAGAACACCGGGGAGCTGTTTTTT.

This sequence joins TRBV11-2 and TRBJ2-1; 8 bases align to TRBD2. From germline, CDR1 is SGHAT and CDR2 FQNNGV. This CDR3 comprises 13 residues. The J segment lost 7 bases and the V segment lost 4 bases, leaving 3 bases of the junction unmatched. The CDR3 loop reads CASSYGLANEQFF. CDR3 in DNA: TGTGCCAGCAGCTACGGACTAGCTAATGAGCAGTTCTTC.

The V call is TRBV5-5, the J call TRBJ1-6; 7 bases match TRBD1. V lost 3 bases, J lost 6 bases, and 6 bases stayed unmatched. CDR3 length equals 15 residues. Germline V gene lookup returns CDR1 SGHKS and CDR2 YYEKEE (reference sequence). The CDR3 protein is CASSSPDRANSPLHF. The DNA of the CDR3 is TGTGCCAGCAGCTCGCCCGACAGGGCTAATTCACCCCTCCACTTT.

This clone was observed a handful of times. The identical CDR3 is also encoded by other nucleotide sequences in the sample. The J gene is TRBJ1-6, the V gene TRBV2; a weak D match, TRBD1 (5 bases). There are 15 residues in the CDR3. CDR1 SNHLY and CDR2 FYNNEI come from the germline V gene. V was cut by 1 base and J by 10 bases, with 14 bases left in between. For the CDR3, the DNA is TGTGCCAGCAGTGAAGGCCAGGGTGTTTGGTCACCCCTCCACTTT. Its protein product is CASSEGQGVWSPLHF.